This TCR beta chain was documented in a study of CD8+ T cells in alopecia areata. About the research overall: Tofacitinib continued for 6 to 18 months and was then withheld for 6 months. Findings and caveats of the study: Sequencing of scalp tissue also captures the resident alphabeta T cells of normal skin.

Treatment in this sample: oral pan-JAK inhibitor, 5-10 mg twice daily. PBMCs provided sorted CD4+ and CD8+ T cells. In the case of this clone: Its target is not known.

Once RNA had been extracted, it was reverse transcribed into cDNA to act as the sequencing template. Generated by immunoSEQ multiplex PCR, the TCRdb table keeps only in-frame clones and is missing some. The sample lists over 150,000 clones, approximately 60% seen once, with about 3% in the top ten. The clonotype comes from a human donor with alopecia areata. The specimen was CD4+ T cells sorted from blood, collected at week 4, from a patient treated with tofacitinib.

CDR3: CASSLGGVDQAFF. CDR3 in DNA: TGCGCCAGCAGCTTGGGTGGGGTCGACCAAGCTTTCTTT. The rearrangement links TRBV5-1 to TRBJ1-1, with D hard to call. Germline V gives CDR1 SGHRS, CDR2 YFSETQ. The CDR3 extends over 13 amino acids. Trimming removed 0 bases at V and 9 bases at J, with 12 bases between.